The 29 T cell receptor beta chains below all came from one sample that was sequenced in a study of OX40 agonist ivuxolimab in advanced cancers. This table comes from immunoSEQ multiplex PCR, and its TCRdb copy is limited to in-frame clones, with some not included. The repertoire holds roughly 65,000 clones, around 87% seen once, with 0.38% in the top ten. The specimen comprised CD4+ or CD8+ T cells sorted from blood, sampled in a trial of the OX40 agonist ivuxolimab. The receptors come from an adult with an advanced solid tumor such as melanoma, head and neck, liver or kidney cancer.

This clone was detected only a few times. The V call is TRBV10-3, the J call TRBJ1-1; tentative D call: TRBD1 (5 bases). Germline V CDR1 and CDR2: ENHRY, SYGVKD. The CDR3 contains 14 residues. V was trimmed by 7 bases and J by 7 bases, leaving 19 bases between them. The CDR3 protein is CAINAGRGTIEAFF. CDR3 nucleotides: TGTGCCATCAATGCAGGGAGGGGAACGATTGAAGCTTTCTTT.

The chain has TRBV5-6 and TRBJ1-1; no definite D call. V was clipped by 2 bases and J by 0 bases, with 8 bases between them. The CDR3 totals 14 residues. Germline lookup yields CDR1 SGHDT and CDR2 YYEEEE. DNA of the CDR3: TGTGCCAGCAGCTTCGGCGCCGTGAACACTGAAGCTTTCTTT. This translates into CASSFGAVNTEAFF.

The V and J genes are TRBV6-5 and TRBJ2-7; D is undetermined. Between the trimmed V and J ends, which lost 0 bases and 0 bases, there was a span of 9 bases. There are 15 residues in the CDR3. Germline lookup yields CDR1 MNHEY and CDR2 SVGAGI. CDR3 amino acids: CASSYSGRRSYEQYF. CDR3 DNA: TGTGCCAGCAGTTACTCGGGCAGGCGCTCCTACGAGCAGTACTTC.

This sequence joins TRBV7-9 and TRBJ2-5, with 10 bases identical to TRBD1. J was trimmed by 5 bases and V by 3 bases; bases with no gene match: 9. The length of the CDR3 is 16 residues. CDR1 is SEHNR and CDR2 is FQNEAQ in the germline V gene (reference sequence). CDR3 DNA: TGTGCCAGCAGCTTCCCATCACTGGGACAGGGGGAGACCCAGTACTTC. Amino acid sequence: CASSFPSLGQGETQYF.

The genes are TRBV11-1 and TRBJ1-2; tentative D call: TRBD1 (6 bases). Germline V gene data show CDR1 as SGHAT and CDR2 as FQDESV (reference sequence). The CDR3 extends over 14 amino acids. V lost 1 base, J lost 4 bases, and 10 bases lay in between. As DNA, the CDR3 is TGTGCCAGCAGCTTAGATGACAGGAGCTATGGCTACACCTTC. Encoded protein: CASSLDDRSYGYTF.

The rearrangement links TRBV10-3 to TRBJ2-1; possible D gene TRBD2, 5 bases. This CDR3 spans 14 amino acids. V was trimmed by 0 bases and J by 5 bases, leaving 8 bases between them. Germline loops: CDR1 ENHRY, CDR2 SYGVKD. This CDR3 reads CAISESGINNEQFF. The CDR3 DNA is TGTGCCATCAGTGAGTCCGGGATAAACAATGAGCAGTTCTTC.

The chain employs TRBV28 and TRBJ1-6, with 9 bases identical to TRBD1. The CDR3 consists of 16 residues. J was trimmed by 6 bases and V by 7 bases; bases with no gene match: 10. Per germline, CDR1 MDHEN and CDR2 SYDVKM. CDR3 sequence reads: CASIDTGGARNSPLHF. The DNA of the CDR3 is TGTGCCAGCATCGATACAGGGGGCGCGCGTAATTCACCCCTCCACTTT.

The chain combines TRBV11-2 with TRBJ1-4, with 12 positions matching TRBD1. Germline CDR1 is SGHAT and CDR2 is FQNNGV. CDR3 length: 16 amino acids. The ends lost 6 bases at V and 3 bases at J; junction bases unmatched: 5. The CDR3 protein is CASRLGQGASNEKLFF. In nucleotides, the CDR3 is TGTGCCAGCAGACTGGGACAGGGGGCTTCTAATGAAAAACTGTTTTTT.

The rearrangement joins TRBV25-1 to TRBJ1-1; possible D gene TRBD1, 6 bases. In germline, CDR1 is MGHDK, CDR2 SYGVNS. V was pared by 3 bases and J by 10 bases, with 15 bases between. The CDR3 length is 13 residues. CDR3 sequence (DNA): TGTGCCAGCAGTGATCTAGGACAGTCAGTAGCTTTCTTT. This sequence encodes CASSDLGQSVAFF.

The gene calls are TRBV6-4 and TRBJ2-5, with 7 bases lining up with TRBD2. Germline CDR1 is MRHNA and CDR2 is SNTAGT. The CDR3 is made up of 15 amino acids. The V gene end was trimmed by 4 bases and the J gene end by 6 bases; junction bases not matched to a gene: 11. For the CDR3, the DNA is TGTGCCAGCAGTGGCTCGGGGAGGGATAAAAAGACCCAGTACTTC. It yields the protein CASSGSGRDKKTQYF.

The chain has TRBV19 and TRBJ1-4; 7 bases align to TRBD1. The CDR3 spans 16 residues. V gave up 7 bases and J gave up 8 bases; unmatched junction bases: 16. Germline CDR1 LNHDA, CDR2 SQIVND (reference sequence). CDR3 loop: CASTLLRGDSREKLFF. CDR3 in DNA: TGTGCCAGTACCCTCCTGCGCGGGGACAGTAGGGAAAAACTGTTTTTT.

The CDR3 reads CASSEALRVGRGDSPLHF. The CDR3, as DNA: TGTGCCAGCAGTGAAGCGCTTCGTGTGGGGCGCGGTGATTCACCCCTCCACTTT. V is TRBV6-1 and J is TRBJ1-6; a weak D match, TRBD1 (5 bases). Trimming removed 0 bases at V and 8 bases at J, with 20 bases between. This CDR3 has 18 amino acids. CDR1 is MNHNS and CDR2 is SASEGT in the germline V gene.

This chain joins TRBV11-1 and TRBJ1-6; D is undetermined. CDR1 is SGHAT, CDR2 FQDESV, per germline (reference sequence). The CDR3 spans 13 residues. Trimming removed 5 bases at V and 5 bases at J, with 7 bases between. CDR3 amino acids: CASSTIDNSPLHF. DNA of the CDR3: TGTGCCAGCAGCACAATAGATAATTCACCCCTCCACTTT.

The chain links TRBV29-1 to TRBJ2-3; 7 bases fit TRBD1. Germline V lookup: CDR1 SQVTM, CDR2 ANQGSEA. Unmatched junction bases numbered 6, after V lost 6 bases and J lost 0 bases. The CDR3 contains 14 residues. CDR3 protein: CSVKQGISTDTQYF. The DNA of the CDR3 is TGCAGCGTAAAACAGGGGATTAGCACAGATACGCAGTATTTT.

This chain uses TRBV5-4 with TRBJ2-5; D assignment may be TRBD1 or TRBD2 (5 bases each). V gave up 4 bases and J gave up 1 base, with 20 bases separating them. This CDR3 is 17 amino acids long. The germline V gene encodes CDR1 SGHNT and CDR2 YYREEE (reference sequence). The CDR3 region is CASSRGGQVGFQETQYF. Here the CDR3 DNA reads TGTGCCAGCAGCCGGGGCGGGCAGGTAGGGTTCCAAGAGACCCAGTACTTC. Looking up the rest from reference TRBV5-4 and TRBJ2-5 gives the full variable domain: ETGVTQSPTHLIKTRGQQVTLRCSSQSGHNTVSWYQQALGQGPQFIFQYYREEENGRGNFPPRFSGLQFPNYSSELNVNALELDDSALYLCASSRGGQVGFQETQYFGPGTRLLVL.

V and J are TRBV4-2 and TRBJ2-1, with TRBD2 identical over 10 bases. Trimming cost V 0 bases and J 0 bases; bases outside gene matches: 5. CDR3 length: 18 residues. Germline V CDR1 and CDR2: LGHNA, YNFKEQ. Here the CDR3 reads CASSQEQRGGLSYNEQFF. CDR3 nucleotides: TGTGCCAGCAGCCAAGAACAGCGGGGGGGCCTCTCCTACAATGAGCAGTTCTTC.

The rearrangement joins TRBV6-5 to TRBJ1-5; tentatively, D is TRBD1 (6 bases). V lost 2 bases and J lost 11, with 7 bases in between. From germline, CDR1 is MNHEY and CDR2 SVGAGI. The CDR3 length is 11 residues. The CDR3 here is CASSYEGAQHF. In DNA form, the CDR3 reads TGTGCCAGCAGTTACGAGGGGGCCCAGCATTTT.

The V gene is TRBV5-1, the J gene TRBJ1-2, with D possibly TRBD1 on 5 matching bases. Per germline, CDR1 SGHRS and CDR2 YFSETQ. The V end was cut by 0 bases, the J end by 8 bases, with 14 bases between. The CDR3 is 14 amino acids. The CDR3 loop is CASSLGQGALGYTF. DNA for the CDR3: TGCGCCAGCAGCTTGGGGCAGGGAGCTCTGGGCTACACCTTC.

The CDR3 protein is CASSLSYTDTQYF. The CDR3 DNA reads TGTGCCAGCAGCCTATCTTACACAGATACGCAGTATTTT. The chain couples TRBV6-4 to TRBJ2-3; D not certain. Trimming took off 6 bases at V and 2 bases at J, with 9 bases between the two ends. The CDR3 runs 13 residues. Germline lookup yields CDR1 MRHNA and CDR2 SNTAGT.

In this sample, this clone turned up once. The chain carries TRBV7-3 and TRBJ2-3, with TRBD2 matching over 7 bases. V lost 2 bases, J lost 5 bases, and 7 bases stayed unmatched. CDR1 SGHTA and CDR2 FQGTGA come from the germline V gene. The CDR3 loop spans 15 amino acids. The CDR3 is CASSLGGGMGDTQYF. The CDR3 DNA sequence: TGTGCCAGCAGCTTAGGCGGGGGAATGGGAGATACGCAGTATTTT. The full variable domain, its missing parts supplied by reference TRBV7-3 and TRBJ2-3, is GAGVSQTPSNKVTEKGKYVELRCDPISGHTALYWYRQSLGQGPEFLIYFQGTGAADDSGLPNDRFFAVRPEGSVSTLKIQRTERGDSAVYLCASSLGGGMGDTQYFGPGTRLTVL.

The genes are TRBV27 and TRBJ1-3; no clear D gene. The CDR3 totals 15 residues. V lost 6 bases, J lost 0 bases, and 12 bases lay in between. Germline CDR1 and CDR2: MNHEY and SMNVEV (reference sequence). CDR3 loop: CASSVQGYSGNTIYF. The CDR3 bases are TGTGCCAGCAGCGTCCAAGGTTACTCTGGAAACACCATATATTTT.

The chain joins TRBV6-5 to TRBJ1-1; no definite D call. With 6 bases removed from V and 11 bases from J, the gap between germline ends came to 10 bases. Germline lookup yields CDR1 MNHEY and CDR2 SVGAGI. The CDR3 consists of 10 residues. In DNA, the CDR3 is TGTGCCAGCAGGGAAGTTGACGCTTTCTTT. The encoded protein is CASREVDAFF.

This chain joins TRBV6-1 and TRBJ2-3; D ambiguous. The germline gives CDR1 MNHNS, CDR2 SASEGT. This CDR3 contains 12 residues. Trimming cost V 6 bases and J 2 bases, with 6 bases left between them. The CDR3: CASRDPTDTQYF. The CDR3 nucleotides are TGTGCCAGCAGGGACCCCACAGATACGCAGTATTTT.

This chain links TRBV11-2 with TRBJ1-2; no firm D call. The CDR3 covers 14 residues. CDR1 SGHAT and CDR2 FQNNGV come from the germline V gene. The V and J ends lost 2 bases and 2 bases respectively, with 9 bases between them. CDR3 sequence reads: CASSLLGSNYGYTF. Here the CDR3 DNA reads TGTGCCAGCAGCTTATTGGGCAGCAACTATGGCTACACCTTC. Drawing the rest from reference TRBV11-2 and TRBJ1-2, the complete variable domain is EAGVAQSPRYKIIEKRQSVAFWCNPISGHATLYWYQQILGQGPKLLIQFQNNGVVDDSQLPKDRFSAERLKGVDSTLKIQPAKLEDSAVYLCASSLLGSNYGYTFGSGTRLTVV.

CDR3 nucleotides: TGTGCCAGCAGTCGAGAGGGGGCGCTTGCCACTGAAGCTTTCTTT. Translated: CASSREGALATEAFF. The rearrangement links TRBV6-5 to TRBJ1-1; 7 bases align to TRBD1. The CDR3 spans 15 residues. J lost 4 bases, V lost 5 bases, and 10 bases had no gene match. Germline V lookup: CDR1 MNHEY, CDR2 SVGAGI.

This chain uses TRBV5-1 with TRBJ2-7; 7 nucleotides agree with TRBD1. Trimming at V came to 3 bases and at J to 5 bases, leaving 14 bases not matched to a gene. The germline V gene has CDR1 SGHRS and CDR2 YFSETQ. CDR3 size: 16 residues. CDR3 nucleotides: TGCGCCAGCAGCTCAGTACTGACAGGGAGCGGCGACGAGCAGTACTTC. It codes for CASSSVLTGSGDEQYF.

The J gene is TRBJ1-5, the V gene TRBV30; D unclear. The CDR3 covers 14 residues. CDR1 is GTSNPN, CDR2 SVGIG, per germline (reference sequence). V lost 0 bases, J lost 6 bases, and 12 bases lay in between. CDR3 loop: CAWSVQRSGQPQHF. CDR3 bases: TGTGCCTGGAGTGTACAGAGGTCAGGTCAGCCCCAGCATTTT.

The J gene is TRBJ2-2, the V gene TRBV19; tentative D call: TRBD1 (6 bases). This CDR3 spans 14 amino acids. The germline V gene encodes CDR1 LNHDA and CDR2 SQIVND (reference sequence). The ends were cut back, 1 base at V and 4 bases at J, with 7 bases in the middle. CDR3 DNA sequence: TGTGCCAGTAGTATAGCCAGGGGCACCGGGGAGCTGTTTTTT. It translates to CASSIARGTGELFF.

The count of this clone is one. The chain recombines TRBV4-1 with TRBJ1-4; tentatively, D is TRBD1 (5 bases). Trimming took 1 base from V and 6 from J, leaving 9 bases between them. Germline V lookup: CDR1 MGHRA, CDR2 YSYEKL. The CDR3 has 14 residues. CDR3 nucleotides: TGCGCCAGCAGCCAAGGGGGGAAAGATGAAAAACTGTTTTTT. Translated, it gives CASSQGGKDEKLFF.